This TCR beta chain was identified during a study of T cells in Graves' hyperthyroidism and ophthalmopathy. From germline, CDR1 is LGHNA and CDR2 YNFKEQ. This CDR3 region has 17 residues. V gave up 3 bases and J gave up 5 bases; unmatched junction bases: 11. In the case of this clonotype: Its antigen is not known.

Clinical Activity Scores of at least 3, NOSPECS grades of at least 4 and durations under 3 months characterized ophthalmopathy patients. Study results and caveats: Appearing also in blood were most of the thyroid clonotypes expanded above 0.001. Ophthalmopathy got predicted by the model a median approximately 6.4 months before its onset.

TCR beta CDR3 regions were amplified from RNA. The HTBI set primed first-round TCR CDR3 RT-PCR. TCRdb reprocessed the multiplex PCR reads via MiXCR and lists one record per CDR3 protein. This table has hundreds of thousands of distinct CDR3 sequences, 11% to 15% appearing once. The receptor was isolated from a man in his fifties with Graves' ophthalmopathy. Specimen: blood. V gene TRBV4-2 combines with J gene TRBJ2-1; 9 positions match TRBD2. In nucleotides, the CDR3 is TGTGCCAGCAGCCAGTGGGTAGCGGGAGCCATCAACAATGAGCAGTTCTTC. As protein: CASSQWVAGAINNEQFF.